These T cell receptor beta chains were read from a single sample in a study of control samples from healthy donors and cancer patients. TCRdb's copy holds only in-frame clones and misses some; the assay was immunoSEQ multiplex PCR. The sample includes about 89,000 clones, about 89% of them seen just once. The sequenced sample was blood. All receptors come from a man under 40 in good health. CDR3s include the opening cysteine and the closing phenylalanine or tryptophan. D genes are given only for firm matches.

v_call	j_call	d_call	cdr3_aa
TRBV10-1	TRBJ2-1	NA	CASSLDGYNEQFF
TRBV19	TRBJ2-3	NA	CASSSLGPGTDTQYF
TRBV10-3	TRBJ1-6	TRBD1	CAISGTGAEGSPLHF
TRBV2	TRBJ2-5	NA	CASGSGGYQETQYF
TRBV5-6	TRBJ1-3	NA	CASSQPNVGGVGNTIYF
TRBV24-1	TRBJ2-5	TRBD1	CATSLETGSQETQYF
TRBV11-2	TRBJ2-7	TRBD1	CASSLGDRNYEQYF
TRBV3-1/TRBV3-2	TRBJ2-3	TRBD2	CASSPSGEGTDTQYF
TRBV5-4	TRBJ1-4	TRBD1	CASTWTGAGSEKLFF
TRBV6-5	TRBJ2-3	TRBD2	CASSYGGGATDTQYF
TRBV27	TRBJ1-4	NA	CATRTAATNEKLFF
TRBV20-1	TRBJ1-2	NA	CSASEGFGYGYTF
TRBV9	TRBJ2-3	TRBD2	CASSSGLADTDTQYF
TRBV6-5	TRBJ1-1	TRBD1	CASKGQGWNTEAFF
TRBV2	TRBJ1-2	NA	CASRPGNTNYGYTF
TRBV5-6	TRBJ2-3	NA	CASSLVTDTQYF
TRBV6-4	TRBJ1-1	NA	CASSDGRVNTEAFF
TRBV5-1	TRBJ1-1	NA	CASSLGGNGEAFF
TRBV11-2	TRBJ2-7	TRBD1	CASSLRDRGQYEQYF
TRBV24-1	TRBJ1-5	NA	CATSGGTTSNQPQHF
TRBV18	TRBJ1-2	TRBD1	CASSVGQGNGYTF
TRBV10-3	TRBJ1-4	NA	CAISDRPTNEKLFF
TRBV24-1	TRBJ1-2	NA	CATSDYTPQGNYGYTF
TRBV7-3	TRBJ2-3	TRBD2	CASSVLAGREDTQYF
TRBV10-2	TRBJ2-3	NA	CASSDGGGDTQYF
TRBV5-1	TRBJ1-3	NA	CASSLGTGSGNTIYF
TRBV3-1/TRBV3-2	TRBJ2-2	NA	CASSQATGELFF
TRBV10-2	TRBJ2-3	NA	CASSDPTTDTQYF
TRBV4-2	TRBJ1-4	TRBD1	CASSQEGQGHEKLFF
TRBV5-1	TRBJ2-2	NA	CASSLAVQGRTGELFF
TRBV5-1	TRBJ2-2	NA	CASSKGGTGELFF
TRBV7-9	TRBJ2-7	TRBD2	CASSRSGGLPYEQYF
TRBV12-5	TRBJ2-7	TRBD2	CASEALRGDEQYF
TRBV6-5	TRBJ1-2	NA	CASSYGQNNYGYTF
TRBV18	TRBJ1-6	NA	CASSPREGGNSPLHF
TRBV14	TRBJ2-2	NA	CASSPRVTGELFF
TRBV28	TRBJ1-5	NA	CASSFGVQPQHF
TRBV5-6	TRBJ2-1	NA	CASSPPRAEQINNEQFF
TRBV11-2	TRBJ1-2	NA	CASSFGGHTYTF
TRBV2	TRBJ1-5	NA	CASSGNIITNSNQPQHF
TRBV19	TRBJ2-4	TRBD1	CASSIGEGQGARKNIQYF